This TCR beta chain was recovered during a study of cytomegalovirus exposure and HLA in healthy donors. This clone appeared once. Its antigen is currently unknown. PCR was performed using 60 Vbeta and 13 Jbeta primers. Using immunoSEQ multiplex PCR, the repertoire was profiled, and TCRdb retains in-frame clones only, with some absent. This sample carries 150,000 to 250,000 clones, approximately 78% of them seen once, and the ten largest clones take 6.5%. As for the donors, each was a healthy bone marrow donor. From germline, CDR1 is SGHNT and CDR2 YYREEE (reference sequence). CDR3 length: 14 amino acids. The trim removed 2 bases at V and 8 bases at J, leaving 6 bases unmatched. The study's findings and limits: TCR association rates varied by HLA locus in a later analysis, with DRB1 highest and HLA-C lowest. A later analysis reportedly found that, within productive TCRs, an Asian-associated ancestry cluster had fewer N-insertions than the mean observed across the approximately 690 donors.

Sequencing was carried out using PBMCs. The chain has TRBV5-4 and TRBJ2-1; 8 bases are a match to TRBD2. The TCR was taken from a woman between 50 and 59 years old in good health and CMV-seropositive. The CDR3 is CASSFGGASDEQFF. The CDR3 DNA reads TGTGCCAGCAGCTTCGGGGGGGCCTCAGATGAGCAGTTCTTC.